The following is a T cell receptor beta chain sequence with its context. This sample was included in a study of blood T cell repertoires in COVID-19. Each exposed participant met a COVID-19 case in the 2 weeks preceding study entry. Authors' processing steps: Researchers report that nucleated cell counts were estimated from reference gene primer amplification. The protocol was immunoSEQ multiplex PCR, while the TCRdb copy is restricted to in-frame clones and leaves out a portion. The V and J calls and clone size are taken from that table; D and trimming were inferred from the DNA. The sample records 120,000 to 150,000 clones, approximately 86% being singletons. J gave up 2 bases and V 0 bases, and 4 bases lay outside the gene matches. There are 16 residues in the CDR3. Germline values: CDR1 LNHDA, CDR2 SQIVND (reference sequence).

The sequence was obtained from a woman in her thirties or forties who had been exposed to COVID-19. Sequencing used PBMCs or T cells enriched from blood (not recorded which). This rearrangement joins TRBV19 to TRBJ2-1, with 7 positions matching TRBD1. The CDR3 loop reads CASSIDHRGTYNEQFF. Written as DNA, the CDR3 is TGTGCCAGTAGTATAGATCACAGGGGAACCTACAATGAGCAGTTCTTC.